This T cell receptor beta chain emerged from a study of T cell repertoires in urothelial bladder cancer. Per germline, CDR1 SGHRS and CDR2 YFSETQ. V dropped 0 bases and J dropped 11 bases, with 10 bases sitting between them. The CDR3 covers 12 residues. The method was immunoSEQ multiplex PCR; TCRdb's version includes in-frame clones alone and lacks a portion of them. The sample carries fewer than 15,000 clones, roughly 70% recorded once. The receptor's source is a human donor with urothelial carcinoma. The sample taken for sequencing was tumor-infiltrating cells from bladder cancer. The rearrangement joins TRBV5-1 to TRBJ2-3; no definite D call. In DNA, the CDR3 is TGCGCCAGCAGCTTGGTTGGTGGGGAGCAGTATTTT. Its protein product is CASSLVGGEQYF.